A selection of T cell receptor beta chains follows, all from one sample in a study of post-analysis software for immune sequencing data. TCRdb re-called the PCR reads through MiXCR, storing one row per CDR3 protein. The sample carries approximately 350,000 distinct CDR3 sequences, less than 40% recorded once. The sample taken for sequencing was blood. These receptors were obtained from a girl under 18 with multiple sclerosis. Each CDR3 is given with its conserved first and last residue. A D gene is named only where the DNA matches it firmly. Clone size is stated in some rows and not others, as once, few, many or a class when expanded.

DNA: TGTGCCAGCAGGAAGCAGGGGGGTTACTCCTACGAGCAGTACTTC
CDR3: CASRKQGGYSYEQYF
V: TRBV6-1
J: TRBJ2-7
D: -
size: few
length: 15

DNA: TGCGCCAGCAGCCCAGGGACAGGCCGTTCCTACGAGCAGTACTTC
CDR3: CASSPGTGRSYEQYF
V: TRBV4-3
J: TRBJ2-7
D: TRBD1
size: many
length: 15

DNA: TGTGCCACCGCTGAGGGGACTAGCGGGGGTTACGAGCAGTACTTC
CDR3: CATAEGTSGGYEQYF
V: TRBV6-1
J: TRBJ2-7
D: TRBD2
size: few
length: 15

DNA: TGTGCCAGCAGTGAGGGCAGAAAAAATTCACCCCTCCACTTT
CDR3: CASSEGRKNSPLHF
V: TRBV2
J: TRBJ1-6
D: -
size: -
length: 14

DNA: TGTGCCATCGGCCCACAGGGGAGGAATGAGCAGTACTTC
CDR3: CAIGPQGRNEQYF
V: TRBV10-3
J: TRBJ2-5
D: -
size: -
length: 13

DNA: TGTGCCAGCACGACTAGCAAGGGGAAGGTGGGATACAATGAGCAGTTCTTC
CDR3: CASTTSKGKVGYNEQFF
V: TRBV6-4
J: TRBJ2-1
D: TRBD2
size: few
length: 17

DNA: TGTGCCAGCAGCTTAACAGGGACCCCCGGTGAAGCTTTCTTT
CDR3: CASSLTGTPGEAFF
V: TRBV7-3
J: TRBJ1-1
D: -
size: -
length: 14

DNA: TGTGCCAGCAGCTTAGTGTTCCTAGCTACAGATACGCAGTATTTT
CDR3: CASSLVFLATDTQYF
V: TRBV7-2
J: TRBJ2-3
D: -
size: few
length: 15

DNA: TGTGCCAGCAGCCGCTACGACAGGGTATATGGCTACACCTTC
CDR3: CASSRYDRVYGYTF
V: TRBV12-3/TRBV12-4
J: TRBJ1-2
D: TRBD1
size: -
length: 14

DNA: TGTGCCAGCAGCCCGGCCCCCCCGACCCAGTACTTC
CDR3: CASSPAPPTQYF
V: TRBV7-2
J: TRBJ2-5
D: -
size: -
length: 12

DNA: TGTGCCACCAGTGACCCTCGGACGCAGGGCCCAAACGTATGGGGCTACACCTTC
CDR3: CATSDPRTQGPNVWGYTF
V: TRBV24-1
J: TRBJ1-2
D: -
size: -
length: 18

DNA: TGCGCCAGCAGCCACCCCGGCAGGGGGCTAACAACTAGGGAGCAGTACTTC
CDR3: CASSHPGRGLTTREQYF
V: TRBV5-1
J: TRBJ2-5
D: TRBD1
size: -
length: 17